The clone carrying this T cell receptor (beta chain) was recorded a few times. Primers included in the PCR were 60 Vbeta and 13 Jbeta primers. This table comes from immunoSEQ multiplex PCR, and its TCRdb copy is limited to in-frame clones, with some not included. The data hold around 140,000 clones, with about 86% observed a single time. The record originates from a study of cytomegalovirus exposure and HLA in healthy donors. The CDR3 sequence is 16 residues long. Trimming took off 6 bases at V and 4 bases at J, with 16 bases between the two ends. Germline V gene sequence: CDR1 LGHNA, CDR2 YSLEER. This receptor was obtained from a woman aged 25 to 39 in good health and CMV-seronegative. The sample was PBMCs. The chain combines TRBV4-3 with TRBJ2-6, with D possibly TRBD1 on 5 matching bases. The CDR3 bases are TGCGCCAGCAGTCCGACGATAGGGGTCGGGGCCAACGTCCTGACTTTC. Translating it yields CASSPTIGVGANVLTF.